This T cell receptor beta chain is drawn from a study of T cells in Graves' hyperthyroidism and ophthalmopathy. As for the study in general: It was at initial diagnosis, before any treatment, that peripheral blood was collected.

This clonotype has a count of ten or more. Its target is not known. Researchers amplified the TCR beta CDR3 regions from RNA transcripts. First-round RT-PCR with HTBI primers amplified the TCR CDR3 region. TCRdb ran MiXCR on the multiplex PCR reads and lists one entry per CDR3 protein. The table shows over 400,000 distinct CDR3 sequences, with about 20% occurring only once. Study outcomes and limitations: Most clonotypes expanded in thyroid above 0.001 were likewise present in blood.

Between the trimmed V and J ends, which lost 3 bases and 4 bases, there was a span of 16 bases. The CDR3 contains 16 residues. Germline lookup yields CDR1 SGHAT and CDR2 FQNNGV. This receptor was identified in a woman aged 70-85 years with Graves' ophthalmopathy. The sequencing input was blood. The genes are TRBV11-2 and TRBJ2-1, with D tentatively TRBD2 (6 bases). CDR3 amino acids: CASSLVSGEIYNEQFF. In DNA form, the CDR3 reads TGTGCCAGCAGCTTGGTTAGCGGAGAAATTTACAATGAGCAGTTCTTC.